This TCR beta chain comes out of a study of cytomegalovirus exposure and HLA in healthy donors (dated 2017 in TCRdb). Some background on the complete study: An earlier analysis of approximately 640 of the donors reported 250 to 300 Gb of sequence data and some 100 million unique TCR beta sequences from about 200 million T cells. A later genetic analysis used genome-wide SNP genotypes for about 60% of the 666 donors, treating that subset as a discovery cohort. In the later analysis, no new phenotypic data were used to find candidate immune exposures; instead, reliance was placed on TCR beta sequences and their occurrence across donors. The study profiled the T cell repertoires of hundreds of subjects by immunosequencing and related them to cytomegalovirus serostatus. Typing coverage varied by locus: about 629-630 donors for A, B, C, DRB1 and DQB1; approximately 520 for DQA1; around 570 for DPA1; roughly 470 for DPB1. The study aimed to test whether cataloging public T cell receptors could reveal signatures of past pathogen exposure. To predict cytomegalovirus infection status, the study combined high-throughput TCR immunosequencing, statistical association of individual TCRs with disease status, and machine learning. Among the approximately 400 genotyped donors, more than 70% belonged to the genetic ancestry cluster associated with self-reported Caucasian donors. In an earlier analysis of 500 to 650 of the donors, high-throughput TCR beta sequencing was used to judge whether each TCR beta V gene segment behaved as functional or pseudogenic. A later analysis re-examined previously published TCR beta repertoires from 600 to 700 donors and added high-resolution HLA genotyping to investigate patterns of TCR occurrence. An early release covering roughly 600 HLA-typed donors comprised approximately 290 gigabases of sequencing data and approximately 80 million unique TCR sequences. A few DR-DQ haplotypes were treated as single units for association and clustering because of strong linkage in the cohort. Across 300 to 400 genotyped donors of the cohort, an average of about 240,000 unique TCR beta nucleotide sequences per donor were sequenced, and about a sixth of those sequences were non-productive. A separate validation cohort of roughly 110 different subjects was used in addition to the approximately 700-subject first cohort. Both class I and class II loci were covered by HLA typing, at four-digit resolution. Donor age, sex, ethnicity and CMV serostatus were compiled together with the repertoire data. Every repertoire in the discovery cohort had been generated on one and the same sequencing platform.

The cohort consisted of 650 to 700 healthy bone marrow donors. At the time of sampling, every cohort member was nominally healthy, though immune exposures that went unrecorded were likely present. The donor was CMV seropositive and belonged to the group of 250 to 350 seropositive cohort members. Each donor provided a peripheral blood sample, and peripheral blood mononuclear cells were used for TCR beta sequencing. Genomic DNA was extracted from the blood cell samples with the Qiagen DNeasy Blood Extraction Kit. The library was built by means of the immunoSEQ multiplex PCR assay. The multiplex PCR relied on a mix of 60 forward primers for TCR Vbeta segments and 13 reverse primers for TCR Jbeta segments. A multiplex PCR assay on genomic DNA amplified the CDR3 region of rearranged TCR beta genes. Amplified TCR beta libraries were sequenced as 87-base-pair reads on the Illumina HiSeq System. The authors processed their data as follows. Across the 670 or so repertoires, a later analysis counted 80 million or so unique TCR beta chains, roughly 11 million of which were shared by at least two donors. Raw reads were error-corrected and collapsed into unique sequences with a nearest-neighbor algorithm that merged closely related sequences to remove PCR and sequencing errors. CDR3 sequences were aligned to IMGT reference sequences to assign V, D and J gene segments. For a sequence to be retained, a match of at least six nucleotides was required to both a V gene segment and a J gene segment. A rearrangement counted as productive if the CDR3 had no stop codons and remained in frame with V and J, and every other rearrangement counted as non-productive. Following IMGT convention, CDR3 was defined as the stretch from the second conserved V-encoded cysteine to the conserved J-encoded phenylalanine. Sequences without an unambiguous match to a single V gene segment were excluded from the earlier analysis of a few hundred of the donors. An earlier analysis of just under 600 of the donors called V segments functional above 56.7% productive rearrangements and segregating when the between-donor standard deviation exceeded 5%. A statistical classification framework was built to diagnose cytomegalovirus status from the catalog of TCR beta chain sequences. In a later analysis, V and J genes were assigned by comparing TCR nucleotide sequences against IMGT/GENE-DB human TR gene sequences. A later analysis assigned CDR3 sequences and most-parsimonious VDJ recombination scenarios with the TCRdist pipeline. In a later analysis, every TCR beta chain was defined by the combination of its CDR3 amino acid sequence and its V-gene family, and reads without a unique V-gene family were dropped. In a later analysis, around 650 highly shared, low-generation-probability nucleotide sequences were removed to address suspected cross-contamination and a sequencing artifact. A later analysis calculated a clonal expansion index for each public chain from normalized within-repertoire ranks of inferred template counts. In a later analysis, generation probabilities were computed using a VDJ recombination model fitted to out-of-frame rearrangements, and the results were checked against IGoR. Hypergeometric tests were used in a later analysis to score TCR-TCR, TCR-HLA and TCR-CMV co-occurrence, with a repertoire-size bias correction applied to the TCR pairs. To estimate false discovery rates, a later analysis permuted the HLA or CMV assignments 20 times. A later analysis grouped co-occurring TCRs with DBSCAN, adding TCRdist sequence similarity when clustering within HLA-allele-positive subsets. Repertoires with fewer than 30,000 or more than 120,000 public chains were left out of co-occurrence clustering, as were about 5 repertoires with anomalous nucleotide sharing. In TCRdb, the immuneACCESS table is reduced to in-frame sequences with V and J assigned. These tables do not hold every clone; where another copy was compared, an unresolved V gene accounts for under half, and the others remain unexplained. V, J and clone size reflect that table, while D and trimming were determined from the DNA. The sample table contains almost 90,000 clones; only one count was recorded for around 85% of them. The leading ten clones occupy 6.5% to 9% of the sample.

Overall study results and their limits: In a later analysis, more than 15,000 TCR beta sequences were associated with specific HLA alleles at a false discovery rate of 0.05. This cohort had only TCR beta chains sequenced, and the lack of alpha or paired-chain data limited which features could be detected. A few of the identified cytomegalovirus-associated TCR beta chains were confirmed in vitro to be specific for cytomegalovirus antigens. When HLA alleles, especially DR and DQ, strongly co-occurred, TCR associations were difficult to assign to individual alleles. According to a later genetic analysis, donors in an Asian-associated ancestry cluster had fewer N-insertions in productive TCRs than the approximately 690-donor mean. Cytomegalovirus status was reported to be diagnosed by the classifier with high specificity and sensitivity in both the original and validation cohorts. While some public TCRs were present in many individuals, most TCR sequences turned up only very rarely across donors. Because counts were too low, about 18 rarely observed V segments, including chromosome 9 orphons, were left out of the earlier analysis of 587 of the donors. Presence/absence analyses assumed roughly uniform sequencing depth across donors, an assumption that may not hold. In an earlier analysis of over 550 of the donors, most TCR beta V segments were observed in productive rearrangements about 90% or about 30% of the time, broadly matching IMGT annotations. The study listed approximately 150 TCR beta chains as associated with cytomegalovirus. The sequencing pipeline was judged likely to have produced a cluster of highly shared sequence variants as a technical artifact. Because HLA typing was unavailable for some donors at each locus, only the typed subset was used in association tests. A further reported finding was that TCR beta sequences accurately predicted the HLA-A and HLA-B alleles for most subjects in the first cohort. A later analysis found that most CMV-associated TCR beta chains appeared HLA-restricted, with HLA associations seemingly driven largely by CMV exposure. The only immune exposure information available for the cohort was CMV serostatus. The authors suggested that the approach could potentially be generalized to other disease states and immunological phenotypes. Linkage disequilibrium might explain the correlated functional status among segregating V segments, but an unknown experimental factor could not be ruled out. A later analysis reported that several top co-occurrence clusters appeared linked to parvovirus B19, influenza, CMV and Epstein-Barr virus. A later analysis found that HLA-associated TCR beta chains were more clonally expanded and had lower generation probabilities than equally common non-associated chains. V-gene and J-gene trimming of TCR beta chains was associated with a missense DCLRE1C variant in a later genetic analysis, and the association was replicated in an independent cohort. In a later analysis, TCR association rates were found to vary across HLA loci, with the most associated TCRs seen for DRB1 alleles and the fewest for HLA-C alleles.

A word on this clone: No cognate antigen has been identified for it. Per-nucleotide qualities are absent, and no much larger clonotype sits a single base away.

The source of this sequence is a man aged 40-50 years in good health and CMV-seropositive. Material: PBMCs.

The CDR3 reads CASSELLGTLYNEQFF. The sequenced DNA: TGTGCCAGCAGTGAATTGTTGGGGACACTCTACAATGAGCAGTTCTTC. The receptor chain draws on TRBV2 and TRBJ2-1, with TRBD1 perhaps the D gene, on 6 matching bases. Per the germline V gene, SNHLY is the CDR1 and FYNNEI is the CDR2. V drops 2 bases and J drops 3 bases, leaving 14 bases in between. Including the terminal cysteine and phenylalanine, the CDR3 comprises 16 residues. Of the read, only the CDR3 DNA is kept; its 48 bases are in frame from base 1.